This section outlines one T cell receptor beta chain sequence together with its context. As yet, its antigen is unknown. This may stem from a read error, because a much larger clone lies one nucleotide away. One entry per CDR3 protein results from TCRdb running MiXCR on the 5' RACE reads. This table holds 34,000 or so distinct CDR3 sequences, around 27% found once. The V and J ends lost 1 base and 3 bases respectively, with 9 bases between them. Germline CDR1 SEHNR, CDR2 FQNEAQ (reference sequence). There are 14 residues in the CDR3. General study points: Tumor Tregs overlapped most with tumor, then blood, naive CD4+ cells. Whole repertoires were not studied in the larger cohort, only one V-J beta rearrangement.

Cells sorted as Tregs were CD4+, CD25+ and CD127-/low. The receptor was derived from a female donor with breast cancer. The sequencing sample was made of tumor-infiltrating Tregs sorted from the breast tumor. This chain joins TRBV7-9 and TRBJ1-2; D uncertain. CDR3 amino acids: CASSLGMPDYGYTF. Here the CDR3 DNA reads TGTGCCAGCAGCTTAGGTATGCCGGACTATGGCTACACCTTC.